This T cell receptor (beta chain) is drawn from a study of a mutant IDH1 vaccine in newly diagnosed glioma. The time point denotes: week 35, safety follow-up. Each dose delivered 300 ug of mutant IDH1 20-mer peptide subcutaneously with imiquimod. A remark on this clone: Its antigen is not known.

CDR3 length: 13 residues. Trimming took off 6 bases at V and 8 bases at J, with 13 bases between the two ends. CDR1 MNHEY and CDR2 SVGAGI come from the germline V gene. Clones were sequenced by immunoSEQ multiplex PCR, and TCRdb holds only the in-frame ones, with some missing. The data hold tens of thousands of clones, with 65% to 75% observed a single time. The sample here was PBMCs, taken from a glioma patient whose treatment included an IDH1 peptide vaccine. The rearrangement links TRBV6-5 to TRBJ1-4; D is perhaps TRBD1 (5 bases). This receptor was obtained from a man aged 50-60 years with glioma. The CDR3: CASRGRAGEKLFF. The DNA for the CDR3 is TGTGCCAGCAGGGGACGGGCAGGGGAAAAACTGTTTTTT.